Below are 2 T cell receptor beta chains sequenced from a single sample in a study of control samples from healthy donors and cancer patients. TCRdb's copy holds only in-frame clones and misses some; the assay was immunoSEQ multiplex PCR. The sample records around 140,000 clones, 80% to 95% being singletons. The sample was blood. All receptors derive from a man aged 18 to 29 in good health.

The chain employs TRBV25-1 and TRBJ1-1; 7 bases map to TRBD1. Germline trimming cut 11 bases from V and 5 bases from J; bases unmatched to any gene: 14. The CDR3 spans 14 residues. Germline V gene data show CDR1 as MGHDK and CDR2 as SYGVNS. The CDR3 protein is CAASKQGQGTEAFF. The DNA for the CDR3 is TGTGCCGCCAGCAAACAGGGGCAGGGGACTGAAGCTTTCTTT.

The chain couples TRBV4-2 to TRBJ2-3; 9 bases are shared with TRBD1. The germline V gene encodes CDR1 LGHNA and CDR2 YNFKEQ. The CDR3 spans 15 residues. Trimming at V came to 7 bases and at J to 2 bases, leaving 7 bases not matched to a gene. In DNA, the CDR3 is TGTGCCAGCACCCCGGGGGACAGGGTCACAGATACGCAGTATTTT. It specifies CASTPGDRVTDTQYF.